Listed here are 2 T cell receptor beta chains from one sample, sequenced in a study of T cells in Graves' hyperthyroidism and ophthalmopathy. There were TCR beta CDR3 regions amplified from RNA transcripts. Carried out on the TCR CDR3, a first-round RT-PCR used the HTBI primer set. TCRdb re-analysed the multiplex PCR reads in MiXCR, keeping a single row per CDR3 protein. The sample lists 600,000 to 900,000 distinct CDR3 sequences; about 16% were seen once. Sequenced: blood. The receptors originated from a man aged 18 to 29 with Graves' hyperthyroidism.

A few counts support this clonotype. The V call is TRBV12-3 or TRBV12-4, the J call TRBJ2-4; no firm D call. This CDR3 contains 11 residues. The V and J ends lost 1 base and 13 bases respectively, with 8 bases between them. This chain's CDR3 is CASSLGFGQYF. The CDR3 nucleotides are TGTGCCAGCAGTTTAGGCTTTGGACAGTACTTC.

This clonotype was picked up a small number of times. This chain links TRBV4-2 with TRBJ1-2; unclear D gene. Trimming took 1 base from V and 7 from J, leaving 19 bases between them. The CDR3 loop spans 16 amino acids. The germline CDR1 and CDR2 sequences are LGHNA and YNFKEQ. In DNA form, the CDR3 reads TGTGCCAGCAGCCAAGTGGACGCCCGGGGATCTTCTGGCTACACCTTC. Its protein product is CASSQVDARGSSGYTF.